This T cell receptor (beta chain) was obtained from a study of T-cell memory formation after mild COVID-19 (dated by TCRdb to the early 2020s). Some background on the complete study: TCR sequence clusters from the two donors were largely donor specific. Longitudinal TCRalpha and TCRbeta repertoire sequencing tracked T-cell clones expanding and contracting after mild COVID-19 in two donors. The cohort was made up of two young adult volunteers, one female and one male, who were previously healthy. Broader findings and caveats from the paper: Contracting CD4+ clones appeared mostly in the CM and EM memory subsets, whereas CD8+ clones were enriched in EMRA. Some responding clones were detected in pre-infection memory, suggesting pre-existing cross-reactive memory T cells joined the SARS-CoV-2 response. SARS-CoV-2 specificity was not confirmed for the second-wave clones peaking on day 37. Only a couple of mild cases were covered by the study, and larger cohorts that include severe cases with pre-infection samples were considered necessary. Balanced CD4/CD8 phenotypes were observed for clones contracting from day 15 to 85, whereas a bias towards CD4+ was observed for a second wave of clones expanding from day 15 to 37.

This clonotype was counted ten times or more. Its antigen has not been determined. No clone much larger than this one lies a single base away; base qualities are absent. Ficoll-Paque density gradient centrifugation was the method used to isolate PBMCs. The CDR3 starts with the cysteine, ends with the phenylalanine, and has 16 residues. Only the CDR3 region is kept as DNA, spanning 48 bases read in frame from base 1. As encoded in the germline V gene (reference sequence), CDR1 is SEHNR while CDR2 is FQNEAQ. V is pruned by 1 base and J by 0 bases, leaving 3 bases of the junction without a gene match. TCRdb names Illumina NovaSeq 6000 as the instrument used. TCRalpha and TCRbeta cDNA libraries were built by 5'RACE with constant-segment primers, adding sample barcodes and unique molecular identifiers. RNA was extracted from every sample with Trizol reagent. Library amplification was performed in two PCR steps, and a second sample barcode and Illumina TruSeq adapters were introduced in the second step. The libraries were sequenced on an Illumina NovaSeq using 2 x 150 bp paired-end reads. As for the authors' bioinformatics: The reads were demultiplexed and collapsed into UMI-guided consensus sequences using migec v1.2.7. With mixcr v2.1.11, UMI consensuses were aligned to TRA and TRB V and J templates and assembled into clonotypes. A clonotype was counted as expanded or contracted only if both edgeR and NoisET called the change significant, with noise models trained on biological replicates. edgeR calls used a false discovery rate-adjusted p below 0.01 and a log2 fold-change threshold of 1. As an exploratory analysis of dynamics, max-normalized trajectories of the 1000 most abundant clonotypes were examined by PCA with hierarchical clustering. The CD4 or CD8 phenotype of responding clones was assigned using the separately sequenced CD4+ and CD8+ repertoires. In-frame beta chains were kept once TCRdb had trimmed the public reads at Q25 with fastp and called clones with MiXCR. All rows with the same CDR3 protein become a single entry with the most common DNA and genes. In this record, the V and J calls reflect TCRdb's handling and not the investigators' own analysis. The sample records over 45,000 distinct CDR3 sequences, roughly a quarter of which are singletons. Roughly 45% of the sample goes to the ten largest clones.

The sequenced sample consisted of PBMCs or a T cell subset sorted from them (not recorded which). The sequence came from a young man who had mild COVID-19 (a few samples of this study predate the infection). The sample titles of this study are shuffled in the database, so cell type and time point are left out; the donor was told from shared clones. The chain is assembled from TRBV7-9 and TRBJ2-7, with 10 central nucleotides matching TRBD2. In nucleotides, the sequence is TGTGCCAGCAGCTTAGGGACTAGCGGTGCCTCCTACGAGCAGTACTTC. This gives the protein CASSLGTSGASYEQYF.